This T cell receptor beta chain came from a study of blood T cell repertoires in COVID-19 (dated by TCRdb to the early 2020s). Concerning the study at large: The collaborator samples originated in the United States, Italy and Spain and spanned the acute and convalescent phases of COVID-19. The material from the prospective study consisted of cDNA or gDNA derived from T cells, B-cell-depleted T cells, or PBMCs. The dataset comprised deeply sampled blood TCRbeta repertoires from subjects exposed to, actively infected with, or recovered from COVID-19. The repertoires were released in a freely available public database intended as a resource for research on the immune response to SARS-CoV-2. Samples came from the ongoing ImmuneRACE study (first 160 participants) plus 1,254 subjects from 6 global collaborators. Sample metadata almost always included a de-identified subject ID, COVID-19 status, age in years and sex. HLA class I and class II types, where available, came from metadata supplied by the sample provider rather than from assay-based typing. On the study overall, not on this receptor specifically: How much clinical and demographic metadata was included differed by source and by participant, and the metadata was provided uncurated.

About this clone: Its specific antigen is unknown. Base quality data are lacking; no much larger clone is found one base away.

Each collaborating institution followed its own protocols to collect whole blood in K2EDTA tubes. For TCRbeta analysis, collaborators shipped samples as frozen whole blood, isolated PBMCs, or DNA extracted from either of those sample types. Trimming takes 5 bases from V and 8 bases from J, and the germline ends sit 18 bases apart. Via the germline V gene (reference sequence), CDR1 is MNHEY and CDR2 SMNVEV. From the cysteine up to the phenylalanine, the CDR3 has a length of 15 residues. The CDR3 DNA has 45 bases and is translated from base 1. TCRbeta CDR3 regions were amplified from genomic DNA by means of the immunoSEQ Assay, a bias-controlled multiplex PCR. On the authors' methods: Nucleated cell counts per sample were estimated from amplification of reference gene primers within the assay. To quantify the absolute abundance of each unique TCRbeta CDR3 rearrangement, sequence reads were collapsed and filtered. Productive Simpson clonality was computed per sample as the square root of Simpson's diversity index over productive rearrangements. The clones in this table, taken by TCRdb from immuneACCESS, are in-frame only. Not every clone is retained; where verified, under half of the shortfall comes from an unresolved V gene, and the cause of the rest is unknown. Clonal size and the V and J genes are those of that table, whereas D and trimming came from the DNA. Here the sample has about 260,000 clones; approximately 82% occur a single time. The ten top clones hold 1.9% of the sample.

Input material: peripheral blood. This sequence originates from a woman at least 80 years old with acute or convalescent COVID-19. The chain employs TRBV27 and TRBJ1-4, with the identity of the D gene unclear. The CDR3 corresponds to CASSQEGRAWEKLFF. Read as DNA, the sequence is TGTGCCAGCAGTCAGGAGGGAAGGGCCTGGGAAAAACTGTTTTTT.